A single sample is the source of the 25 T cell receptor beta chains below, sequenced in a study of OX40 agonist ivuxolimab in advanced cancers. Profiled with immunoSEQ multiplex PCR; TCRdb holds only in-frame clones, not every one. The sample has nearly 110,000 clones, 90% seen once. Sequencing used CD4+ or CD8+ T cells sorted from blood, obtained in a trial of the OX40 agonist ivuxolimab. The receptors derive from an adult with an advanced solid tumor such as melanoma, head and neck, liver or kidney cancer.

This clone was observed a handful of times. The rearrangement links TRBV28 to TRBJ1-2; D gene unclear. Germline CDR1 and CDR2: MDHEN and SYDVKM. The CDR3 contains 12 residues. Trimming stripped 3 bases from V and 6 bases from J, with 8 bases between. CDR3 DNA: TGTGCCAGCAGTTTCCCCCCCCATGGCTACACCTTC. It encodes CASSFPPHGYTF.

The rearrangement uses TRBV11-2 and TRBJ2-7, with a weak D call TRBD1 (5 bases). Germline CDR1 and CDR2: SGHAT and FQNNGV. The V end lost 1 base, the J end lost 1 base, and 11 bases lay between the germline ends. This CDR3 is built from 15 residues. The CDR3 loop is CASSLVSGLSYEQYF. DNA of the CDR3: TGTGCCAGCAGCTTAGTGTCAGGGTTATCCTACGAGCAGTACTTC.

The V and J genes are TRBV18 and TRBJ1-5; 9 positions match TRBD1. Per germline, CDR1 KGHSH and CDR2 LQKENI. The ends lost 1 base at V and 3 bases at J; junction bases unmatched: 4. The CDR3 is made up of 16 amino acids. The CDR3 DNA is TGTGCCAGCTCACCACAGGGACAGGGAACCAATCAGCCCCAGCATTTT. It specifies CASSPQGQGTNQPQHF.

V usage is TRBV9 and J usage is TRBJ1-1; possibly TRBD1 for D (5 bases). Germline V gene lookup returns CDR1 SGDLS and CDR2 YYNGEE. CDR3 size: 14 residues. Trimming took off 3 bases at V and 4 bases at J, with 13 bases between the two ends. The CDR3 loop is CASSATGLGTEAFF. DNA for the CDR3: TGTGCCAGCAGCGCCACAGGCCTGGGCACTGAAGCTTTCTTT.

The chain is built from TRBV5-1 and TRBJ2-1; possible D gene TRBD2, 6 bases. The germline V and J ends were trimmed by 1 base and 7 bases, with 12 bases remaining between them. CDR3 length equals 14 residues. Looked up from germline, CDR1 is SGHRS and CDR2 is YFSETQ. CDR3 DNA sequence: TGCGCCAGCAGCTTGAATCACGGGGGAAATGAGCAGTTCTTC. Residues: CASSLNHGGNEQFF.

This chain's CDR3 is CASSLGGDRENTEAFF. The CDR3 bases are TGTGCCAGCAGCTTGGGGGGGGACAGGGAAAACACTGAAGCTTTCTTT. The rearrangement uses TRBV5-4 and TRBJ1-1; 9 bases are shared with TRBD1. Germline lookup yields CDR1 SGHNT and CDR2 YYREEE (reference sequence). J gave up 2 bases and V 0 bases, and 5 bases lay outside the gene matches. The CDR3 totals 16 residues.

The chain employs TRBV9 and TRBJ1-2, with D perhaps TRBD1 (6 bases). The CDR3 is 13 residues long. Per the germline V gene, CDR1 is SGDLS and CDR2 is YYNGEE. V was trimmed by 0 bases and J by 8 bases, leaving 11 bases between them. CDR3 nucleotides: TGTGCCAGCAGCGTAGTGGGGGCTGGGGGCTACACCTTC. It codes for CASSVVGAGGYTF. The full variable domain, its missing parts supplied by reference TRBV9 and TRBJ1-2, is DSGVTQTPKHLITATGQRVTLRCSPRSGDLSVYWYQQSLDQGLQFLIQYYNGEERAKGNILERFSAQQFPDLHSELNLSSLELGDSALYFCASSVVGAGGYTFGSGTRLTVV.

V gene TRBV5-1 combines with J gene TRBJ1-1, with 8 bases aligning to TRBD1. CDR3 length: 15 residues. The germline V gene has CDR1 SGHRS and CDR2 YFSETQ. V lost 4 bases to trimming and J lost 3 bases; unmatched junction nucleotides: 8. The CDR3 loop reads CASSERGQGDTEAFF. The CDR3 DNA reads TGCGCCAGCAGCGAACGTGGACAGGGAGACACTGAAGCTTTCTTT.

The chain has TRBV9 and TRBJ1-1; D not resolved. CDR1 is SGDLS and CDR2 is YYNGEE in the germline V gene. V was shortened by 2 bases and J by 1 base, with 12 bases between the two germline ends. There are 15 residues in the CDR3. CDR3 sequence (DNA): TGTGCCAGCAGCGTCTTAGGTACGGGGAACACTGAAGCTTTCTTT. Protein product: CASSVLGTGNTEAFF.

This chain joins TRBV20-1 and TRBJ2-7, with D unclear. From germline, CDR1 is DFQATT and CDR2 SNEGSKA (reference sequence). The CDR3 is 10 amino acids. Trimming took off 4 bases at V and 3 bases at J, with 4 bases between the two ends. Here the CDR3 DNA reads TGCAGTGCTAACGTCTACGAGCAGTACTTC. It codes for CSANVYEQYF.

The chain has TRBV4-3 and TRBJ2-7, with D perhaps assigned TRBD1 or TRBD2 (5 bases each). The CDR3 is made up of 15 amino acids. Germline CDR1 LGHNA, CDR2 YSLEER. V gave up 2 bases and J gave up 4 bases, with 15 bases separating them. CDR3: CASSQSRDPMYEQYF. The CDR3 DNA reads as TGCGCCAGCAGCCAATCCCGGGACCCTATGTACGAGCAGTACTTC.

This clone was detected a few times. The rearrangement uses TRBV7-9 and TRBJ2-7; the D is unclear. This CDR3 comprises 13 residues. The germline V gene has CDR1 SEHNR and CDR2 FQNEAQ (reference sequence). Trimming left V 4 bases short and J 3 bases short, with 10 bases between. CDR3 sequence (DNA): TGTGCCAGCAGCTCTGGACGAGTCTACGAGCAGTACTTC. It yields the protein CASSSGRVYEQYF. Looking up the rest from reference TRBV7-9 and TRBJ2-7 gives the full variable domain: DTGVSQNPRHKITKRGQNVTFRCDPISEHNRLYWYRQTLGQGPEFLTYFQNEAQLEKSRLLSDRFSAERPKGSFSTLEIQRTEQGDSAMYLCASSSGRVYEQYFGPGTRLTVT.

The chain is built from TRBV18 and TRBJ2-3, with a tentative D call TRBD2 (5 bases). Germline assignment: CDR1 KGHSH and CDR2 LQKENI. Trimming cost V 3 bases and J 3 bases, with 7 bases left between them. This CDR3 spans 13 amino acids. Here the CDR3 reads CASSPGITDTQYF. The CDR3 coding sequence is TGTGCCAGCTCACCCGGGATTACAGATACGCAGTATTTT.

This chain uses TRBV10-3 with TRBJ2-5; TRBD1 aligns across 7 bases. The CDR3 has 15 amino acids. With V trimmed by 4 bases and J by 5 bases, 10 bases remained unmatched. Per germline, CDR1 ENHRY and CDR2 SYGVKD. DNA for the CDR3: TGTGCCATCAGTGGATCGGGACAGTTAGCCGAGACCCAGTACTTC. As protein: CAISGSGQLAETQYF.

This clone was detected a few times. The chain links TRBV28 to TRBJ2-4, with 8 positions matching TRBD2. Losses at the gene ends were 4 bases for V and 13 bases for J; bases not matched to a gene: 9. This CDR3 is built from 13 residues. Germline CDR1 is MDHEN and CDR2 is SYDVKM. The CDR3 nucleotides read TGTGCCAGCAGTTCGGGGGGGTCGGGACACCAGTACTTC. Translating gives CASSSGGSGHQYF.

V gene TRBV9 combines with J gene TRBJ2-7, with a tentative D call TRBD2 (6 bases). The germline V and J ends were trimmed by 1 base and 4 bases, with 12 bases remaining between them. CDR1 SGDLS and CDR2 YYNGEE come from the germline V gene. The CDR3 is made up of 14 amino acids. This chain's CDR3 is CASSVMERGYEQYF. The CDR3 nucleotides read TGTGCCAGCAGCGTAATGGAACGGGGGTACGAGCAGTACTTC.

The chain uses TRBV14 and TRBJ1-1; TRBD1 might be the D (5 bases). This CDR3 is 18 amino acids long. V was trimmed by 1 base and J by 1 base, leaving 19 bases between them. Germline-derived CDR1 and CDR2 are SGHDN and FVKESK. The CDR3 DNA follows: TGTGCCAGCAGCCAAGTTACAAGGGGCTGGAACCCGAACACTGAAGCTTTCTTT. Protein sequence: CASSQVTRGWNPNTEAFF.

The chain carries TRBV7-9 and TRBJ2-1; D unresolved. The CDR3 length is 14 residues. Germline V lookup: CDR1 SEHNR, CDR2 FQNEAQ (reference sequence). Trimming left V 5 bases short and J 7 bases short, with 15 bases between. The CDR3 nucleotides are TGTGCCAGCAGCCGGCCTATAAGAGGAAATGAGCAGTTCTTC. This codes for CASSRPIRGNEQFF.

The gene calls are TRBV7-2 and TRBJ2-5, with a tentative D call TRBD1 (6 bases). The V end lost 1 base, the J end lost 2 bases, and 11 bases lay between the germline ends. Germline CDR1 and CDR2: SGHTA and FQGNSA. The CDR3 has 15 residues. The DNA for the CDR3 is TGTGCCAGCAGCTTAGGCAGGGGCGTACAAGAGACCCAGTACTTC. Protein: CASSLGRGVQETQYF.

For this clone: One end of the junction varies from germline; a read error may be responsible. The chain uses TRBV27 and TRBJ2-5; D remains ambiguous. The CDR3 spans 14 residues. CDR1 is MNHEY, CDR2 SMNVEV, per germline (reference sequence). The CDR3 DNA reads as TGTGCCAGCAGATTATCCTCGGGCCAAGAGACCCAGTACTTC. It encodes CASRLSSGQETQYF.

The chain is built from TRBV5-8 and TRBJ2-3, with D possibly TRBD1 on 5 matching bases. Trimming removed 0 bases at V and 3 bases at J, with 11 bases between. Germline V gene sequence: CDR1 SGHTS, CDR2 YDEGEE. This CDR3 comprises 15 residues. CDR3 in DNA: TGTGCCAGCAGCTTGGCTCAGGGCAGGACAGATACGCAGTATTTT. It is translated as CASSLAQGRTDTQYF.

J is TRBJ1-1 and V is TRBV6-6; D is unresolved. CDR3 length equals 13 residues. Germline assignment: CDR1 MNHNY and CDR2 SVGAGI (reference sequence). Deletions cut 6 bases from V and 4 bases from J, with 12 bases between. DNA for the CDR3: TGTGCCAGCAGCGCTCCCCATAGCACTGAAGCTTTCTTT. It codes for CASSAPHSTEAFF.

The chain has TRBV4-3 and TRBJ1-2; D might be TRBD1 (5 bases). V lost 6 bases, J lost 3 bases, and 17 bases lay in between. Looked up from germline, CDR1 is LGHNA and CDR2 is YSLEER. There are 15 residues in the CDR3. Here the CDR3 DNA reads TGCGCCAGCAGTCCGAATGTAGGGGTTGACTATGGCTACACCTTC. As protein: CASSPNVGVDYGYTF.

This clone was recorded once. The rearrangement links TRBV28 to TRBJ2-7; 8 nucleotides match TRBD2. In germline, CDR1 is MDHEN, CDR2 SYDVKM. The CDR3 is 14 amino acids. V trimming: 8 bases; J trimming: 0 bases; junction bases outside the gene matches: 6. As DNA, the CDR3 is TGTGCCAGCGGCCGGGGGGGGAGCTCCTACGAGCAGTACTTC. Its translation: CASGRGGSSYEQYF.

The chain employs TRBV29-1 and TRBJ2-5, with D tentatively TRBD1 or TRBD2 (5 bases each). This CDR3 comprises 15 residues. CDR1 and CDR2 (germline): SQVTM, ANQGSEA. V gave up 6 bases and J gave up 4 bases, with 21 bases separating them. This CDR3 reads CSVQSGTDKGETQYF. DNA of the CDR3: TGCAGCGTCCAATCCGGGACGGATAAGGGAGAGACCCAGTACTTC.